A selection of T cell receptor beta chains follows, all from one sample in a study of Ad26.COV2.S vaccination and SARS-CoV-2 variants. Repertoires were generated with immunoSEQ multiplex PCR, while TCRdb's copy carries only in-frame clones and drops some. Of over 110,000 clones in the sample, roughly 88% were seen once. The specimen comprised peripheral blood, sampled after recovery from COVID-19. The receptors derive from a human donor who had recovered from COVID-19. Both conserved end residues are part of each CDR3. A D gene is named only where the DNA matches it firmly. Size is stated for part of the rows, as once, few or many counts, or as a class when the clone is expanded.

NA | TRBJ2-7 | NA | TRBV6-5 | TGTGCCAGCACCCAGGGGGGGCTCTCCGAGCAGTACTTC | CASTQGGLSEQYF
NA | TRBJ2-7 | TRBD2 | TRBV9 | TGTGCCAGCAGCGTAGGTCGTAGCGGGGGGTACAACTACGAGCAGTACTTC | CASSVGRSGGYNYEQYF
NA | TRBJ1-6 | NA | TRBV7-2 | TGTGCCAGCAGCCCCAGGGTAAATTCACCCCTCCACTTT | CASSPRVNSPLHF
NA | TRBJ1-6 | TRBD1 | TRBV9 | TGTGCCAGCAGCGGAGACAGGGGCAATTCACCCCTCCACTTT | CASSGDRGNSPLHF
once | TRBJ2-3 | NA | TRBV6-5 | TGTGCCAGCAGCGATCTGGGCGTCGATACGCAGTATTTT | CASSDLGVDTQYF
NA | TRBJ2-6 | NA | TRBV9 | TGTGCCAGCAGCGTACAAATGGACAGCCGCTCTGGGGCCAACGTCCTGACTTTC | CASSVQMDSRSGANVLTF
NA | TRBJ2-3 | NA | TRBV4-1 | TGCGCCAGCAGCTTTTGGGGCGGGGACACAGATACGCAGTATTTT | CASSFWGGDTDTQYF
NA | TRBJ2-1 | NA | TRBV30 | TGTGCCTGGACCCGGGGGGCATACAATGAGCAGTTCTTC | CAWTRGAYNEQFF
NA | TRBJ1-1 | NA | TRBV5-4 | TGTGCCAGCAGCTTTGGCAGAATTGATGAAGCTTTCTTT | CASSFGRIDEAFF
NA | TRBJ1-5 | NA | TRBV27 | TGTGCCAGCCGGGGGCTGGATGGGAGCAATCAGCCCCAGCATTTT | CASRGLDGSNQPQHF
few | TRBJ1-3 | NA | TRBV6-1 | TGTGCCAGCAGTGAAGCGTCAGCAGGGGCCTCTGGAAACACCATATATTTT | CASSEASAGASGNTIYF
NA | TRBJ1-4 | TRBD1 | TRBV9 | TGTGCCAGCAGCGTAGGGGGACAGAATGAAAAACTGTTTTTT | CASSVGGQNEKLFF
NA | TRBJ2-2 | TRBD2 | TRBV19 | TGTGCCAGTAGTATTTGGCGGGGGGACACCGGGGAGCTGTTTTTT | CASSIWRGDTGELFF
NA | TRBJ2-1 | NA | TRBV6-4 | TGTGCCAGCAGTGACCGTGAGAGGGGTTACAATGAGCAGTTCTTC | CASSDRERGYNEQFF
NA | TRBJ1-3 | NA | TRBV7-2 | TGTGCCAGCAATGCAGGGGCCTTCGGAAACACCATATATTTT | CASNAGAFGNTIYF
once | TRBJ1-3 | NA | TRBV9 | TGTGCCAGCAGCGTGGACCCCTCTGGAAACACCATATATTTT | CASSVDPSGNTIYF
NA | TRBJ1-1 | NA | TRBV19 | TGTGCCAGTAGTCCCACGACATCCTGGGGGACTGAAGCTTTCTTT | CASSPTTSWGTEAFF
NA | TRBJ1-1 | NA | TRBV12-5 | TGTGCTAGTGGTTTCTCAGCGGGGGAGAAGAACACTGAAGCTTTCTTT | CASGFSAGEKNTEAFF
NA | TRBJ2-7 | TRBD1 | TRBV5-4 | TGTGCCAGCAGCTTGACGGGACAGACCTACGAGCAGTACTTC | CASSLTGQTYEQYF
NA | TRBJ2-4 | NA | TRBV7-2 | TGTGCCAGCAGCTTAACAACAGGAGAAGCCAAAAACATTCAGTACTTC | CASSLTTGEAKNIQYF
NA | TRBJ2-5 | NA | TRBV5-4 | TGTGCCAGCAGCTTGGCGGGTTTAGAGACCCAGTACTTC | CASSLAGLETQYF
NA | TRBJ2-2 | NA | TRBV19 | TGTGCCAGTAGTAAGAGTCGGGGCACCGGGGAGCTGTTTTTT | CASSKSRGTGELFF
NA | TRBJ1-6 | NA | TRBV28 | TGTGCCAGCAGTTTGTGGCAGGCTACGTCACCCCTCCACTTT | CASSLWQATSPLHF
NA | TRBJ2-7 | TRBD1 | TRBV28 | TGTGCCAGCAGCCTCCCGGGACAGGGGCTGGACGAGCAGTACTTC | CASSLPGQGLDEQYF
few | TRBJ2-7 | NA | TRBV28 | TGTGCCAGCAGTACCTTCGGGACGTCATCCTACGAGCAGTACTTC | CASSTFGTSSYEQYF
NA | TRBJ1-2 | NA | TRBV3-1/TRBV3-2 | TGTGCCAGCAGCCCCTTACTGGATAGAGTAAATGGCTACACCTTC | CASSPLLDRVNGYTF
NA | TRBJ2-5 | TRBD2 | TRBV15 | TGTGCCACCAGCCGTACTAGCGGGGGACGTCAAGAGACCCAGTACTTC | CATSRTSGGRQETQYF
NA | TRBJ2-2 | TRBD1 | TRBV19 | TGTGCCAGTAGTATAGGGACAGGGGGCTTGGGGGAGCTGTTTTTT | CASSIGTGGLGELFF
few | TRBJ2-2 | NA | TRBV7-2 | TGTGCCAGCAGCTCCAGGGCCACCGGGGAGCTGTTTTTT | CASSSRATGELFF
NA | TRBJ1-3 | NA | TRBV6-1 | TGTGCCAGCAGTGAAAGGACGGGGGGAAACACCATATATTTT | CASSERTGGNTIYF
NA | TRBJ1-2 | NA | TRBV5-4 | TGTGCCAGCAGCTTGATCGAGAGTCGTTTGTACGCTAACTATGGCTACACCTTC | CASSLIESRLYANYGYTF
NA | TRBJ2-1 | NA | TRBV4-3 | TGCGCCAGCAGCCAAAACTACAATGAGCAGTTCTTC | CASSQNYNEQFF
medium-sized | TRBJ1-2 | TRBD1 | TRBV5-4 | TGTGCCAGCAGCTACGACAGGGCCAGCTATGGCTACACCTTC | CASSYDRASYGYTF
few | TRBJ1-6 | NA | TRBV30 | TGTGCCTGGAGTCGGAGGCGGGTCGTTGATTCACCCCTCCACTTT | CAWSRRRVVDSPLHF
NA | TRBJ2-7 | NA | TRBV11-3 | TGTGCCAGCAGCTTAGTTGACGGGAACGAGCAGTACTTC | CASSLVDGNEQYF
NA | TRBJ1-2 | NA | TRBV30 | TGTGCCTGGAGTGCCCCGCCTCGTGCCCCTGGCTACACCTTC | CAWSAPPRAPGYTF
few | TRBJ2-7 | NA | TRBV28 | TGTGCCAGCAGTCACAGCTGGGACACCGAGCAGTACTTC | CASSHSWDTEQYF